A single sample gave rise to the 32 T cell receptor beta chains below, sequenced in a study of early T cells in non-severe SARS-CoV-2 infection. TCRdb reprocessed the 5' RACE reads via MiXCR and lists one record per CDR3 protein. The top ten clones hold less than 9.5% of a sample with some 80,000 distinct CDR3 sequences, less than 5.5% of them seen once. Sample: whole blood, taken at baseline. The receptor source for this set is an adult who was a healthcare worker with PCR-confirmed SARS-CoV-2 infection or an uninfected control (not recorded which).

Many counts were recorded for this clonotype. V gene TRBV19 combines with J gene TRBJ2-3, with D perhaps TRBD1 (5 bases). V lost 3 bases and J lost 0, with 10 bases in between. The CDR3 runs 15 residues. CDR1 is LNHDA, CDR2 SQIVND, per germline (reference sequence). CDR3 amino acids: CASSIDSTSTDTQYF. CDR3 DNA sequence: TGTGCCAGTAGTATTGACAGCACTAGCACAGATACGCAGTATTTT.

In this sample, this clonotype turned up many times. The chain is built from TRBV19 and TRBJ2-1, with 8 bases identical to TRBD2. The germline V gene has CDR1 LNHDA and CDR2 SQIVND (reference sequence). This CDR3 is 15 amino acids long. The ends lost 5 bases at V and 5 bases at J; junction bases unmatched: 8. CDR3 coding DNA: TGTGCCAGTAGTCGGCCGACTAGCGTAAACAATGAGCAGTTCTTC. As protein: CASSRPTSVNNEQFF.

This clonotype was detected many times. V and J are TRBV6-6 and TRBJ2-5; D is perhaps TRBD2 (6 bases). The CDR3 is made up of 13 amino acids. Trimming pared 6 bases from V and 2 bases from J, leaving 10 bases between. Germline V gene lookup returns CDR1 MNHNY and CDR2 SVGAGI (reference sequence). CDR3 protein: CASSWTIQETQYF. As DNA, the CDR3 is TGTGCCAGCAGCTGGACTATACAAGAGACCCAGTACTTC.

There are many counts of this clonotype. CDR3 loop: CASSLGLAGGKDEQFF. DNA of the CDR3: TGTGCCAGCAGCTTGGGACTAGCGGGAGGAAAAGATGAGCAGTTCTTC. The chain is built from TRBV11-3 and TRBJ2-1, with 15 bases aligning to TRBD2. Losses at the gene ends were 3 bases for V and 8 bases for J; bases not matched to a gene: 5. Germline V CDR1 and CDR2: SGHNT, YENEEA. The CDR3 sequence is 16 residues long. Full variable domain (missing parts from reference TRBV11-3 and TRBJ2-1): EAGVVQSPRYKIIEKKQPVAFWCNPISGHNTLYWYLQNLGQGPELLIRYENEEAVDDSQLPKDRFSAERLKGVDSTLKIQPAELGDSAVYLCASSLGLAGGKDEQFFGPGTRLTVL.

This clonotype has more than one count but fewer than ten. The genes are TRBV7-9 and TRBJ2-1; 10 bases line up with TRBD2. The CDR3 length is 14 residues. The J segment lost 10 bases and the V segment lost 3 bases, leaving 6 bases of the junction unmatched. Germline V gene sequence: CDR1 SEHNR, CDR2 FQNEAQ (reference sequence). The CDR3 nucleotides read TGTGCCAGCAGCTTGGATTTAGCGGGAGGCGAGCAGTTCTTC. Translated, it gives CASSLDLAGGEQFF.

This clonotype was observed a few times. This chain connects TRBV27 to TRBJ2-5; D gene unclear. The length of the CDR3 is 12 residues. Deletions cut 3 bases from V and 3 bases from J, with 5 bases between. The germline gives CDR1 MNHEY, CDR2 SMNVEV (reference sequence). The CDR3 protein is CASSFIEETQYF. CDR3 DNA: TGTGCCAGCAGTTTCATTGAAGAGACCCAGTACTTC.

V is TRBV29-1 and J is TRBJ2-2, with 9 bases aligning to TRBD1. J gave up 4 bases and V 0 bases, and 9 bases lay outside the gene matches. CDR3 size: 17 residues. Per the germline V gene, CDR1 is SQVTM and CDR2 is ANQGSEA. CDR3 sequence reads: CSVEDEGTGWFTGELFF. As DNA, the CDR3 is TGCAGCGTTGAAGATGAGGGGACAGGGTGGTTCACCGGGGAGCTGTTTTTT.

This chain uses TRBV7-6 with TRBJ2-3; D remains ambiguous. CDR1 SGHVS and CDR2 FNYEAQ come from the germline V gene. This CDR3 region has 15 residues. V was cut by 5 bases and J by 0 bases, with 12 bases left in between. CDR3 amino acids: CASSPTDTSTDTQYF. CDR3 nucleotides: TGTGCCAGCAGCCCGACTGACACTAGCACAGATACGCAGTATTTT.

The table lists this clonotype with many counts. J is TRBJ2-1 and V is TRBV29-1; no firm D call. V was clipped by 7 bases and J by 3 bases, with 4 bases between them. Germline-derived CDR1 and CDR2 are SQVTM and ANQGSEA. This CDR3 is 10 amino acids long. This CDR3 is CSAVYNEQFF. The CDR3 DNA follows: TGCAGCGCGGTCTACAATGAGCAGTTCTTC.

The rearrangement uses TRBV7-9 and TRBJ2-2; 15 bases map to TRBD2. The CDR3 is 17 residues long. Germline-derived CDR1 and CDR2 are SEHNR and FQNEAQ (reference sequence). J gave up 4 bases and V 4 bases, and 4 bases lay outside the gene matches. The CDR3 sequence is CASSSRTSGRATGELFF. The CDR3, as DNA: TGTGCCAGCAGCTCCAGGACTAGCGGGAGGGCCACCGGGGAGCTGTTTTTT.

This sequence joins TRBV12-3 or TRBV12-4 and TRBJ2-1; 11 nucleotides align to TRBD2. Trimming cost V 6 bases and J 7 bases; bases outside gene matches: 5. The CDR3 is 14 amino acids. The CDR3 sequence is CASRTSGTTNEQFF. CDR3 in DNA: TGTGCCAGCAGGACTAGCGGGACAACAAATGAGCAGTTCTTC.

This clonotype has a count of ten or more. This sequence joins TRBV7-2 and TRBJ1-2; TRBD1 might be the D (6 bases). Trimming pared 5 bases from V and 4 bases from J, leaving 17 bases between. CDR3 length equals 15 residues. Looked up from germline, CDR1 is SGHTA and CDR2 is FQGNSA. The CDR3, as DNA: TGTGCCAGCAGCCCCTCGTTTCAGGGGAGCTATGGCTACACCTTC. Its translation is CASSPSFQGSYGYTF.

This clonotype appeared a few times. This chain uses TRBV4-1 with TRBJ2-3; D not resolved. There are 14 residues in the CDR3. Germline V CDR1 and CDR2: MGHRA, YSYEKL. Trimming shortened V by 1 base and J by 5 bases, and 10 bases separated the two germline ends. The CDR3 loop is CASSQAALGDTQYF. CDR3 bases: TGCGCCAGCAGCCAAGCAGCTCTGGGAGATACGCAGTATTTT.

This clonotype has at least ten counts. CDR3 in DNA: TGTGCCAGCAGCTTAGGATGGACTAGCGGGAGGGCCGCTATAGATAGAAATGAGCAGTTCTTC. The encoded protein is CASSLGWTSGRAAIDRNEQFF. This chain uses TRBV11-3 with TRBJ2-1; 15 bases align to TRBD2. V lost 1 base, J lost 7 bases, and 17 bases stayed unmatched. This CDR3 has 21 amino acids. The V gene's germline CDR1 is SGHNT and CDR2 YENEEA.

This clonotype showed up many times. The V and J genes are TRBV4-1 and TRBJ2-7, with 10 bases aligning to TRBD2. The length of the CDR3 is 19 residues. V lost 0 bases and J lost 2; bases outside the gene matches: 13. Germline assignment: CDR1 MGHRA and CDR2 YSYEKL. CDR3 coding DNA: TGCGCCAGCAGCCAAGACCCACCTGCTAGCGGGAGACCAACCTACGAGCAGTACTTC. Its protein product is CASSQDPPASGRPTYEQYF.

This clonotype was counted ten times or more. The chain has TRBV7-8 and TRBJ1-5, with D perhaps TRBD1 (6 bases). The germline V and J ends were trimmed by 5 bases and 0 bases, with 17 bases remaining between them. CDR1 is SGHVS, CDR2 FQNEAQ, per germline. This CDR3 is built from 17 residues. The CDR3 is CASSPTGNPYSNQPQHF. CDR3 nucleotides: TGTGCCAGCAGCCCGACAGGAAACCCATATAGCAATCAGCCCCAGCATTTT.

V usage is TRBV7-6 and J usage is TRBJ1-6, with 8 bases aligning to TRBD1. The germline CDR1 and CDR2 sequences are SGHVS and FNYEAQ. V lost 3 bases, J lost 7 bases, and 2 bases stayed unmatched. This CDR3 has 14 residues. In DNA, the CDR3 is TGTGCCAGCAGCTTGGACAGGGCCAATTCACCCCTCCACTTT. As protein: CASSLDRANSPLHF. Filled out from reference TRBV7-6 and TRBJ1-6, the complete variable domain reads GAGVSQSPRYKVTKRGQDVALRCDPISGHVSLYWYRQALGQGPEFLTYFNYEAQQDKSGLPNDRFSAERPEGSISTLTIQRTEQRDSAMYRCASSLDRANSPLHFGNGTRLTVT.

This clonotype was seen many times. The V gene is TRBV11-2, the J gene TRBJ1-2; D gene uncertain. This CDR3 comprises 13 residues. With 3 bases removed from V and 7 bases from J, the gap between germline ends came to 12 bases. The V gene's germline CDR1 is SGHAT and CDR2 FQNNGV. CDR3 DNA sequence: TGTGCCAGCAGCTTCGATTGGAGAGGTGGCTACACCTTC. Amino acid sequence: CASSFDWRGGYTF.

The rearrangement joins TRBV5-1 to TRBJ2-1; D is unclear. The length of the CDR3 is 15 residues. V lost 6 bases and J 0 bases, leaving 13 bases between the germline ends. Germline V gene lookup returns CDR1 SGHRS and CDR2 YFSETQ. The CDR3 protein is CASTEALPSYNEQFF. In DNA form, the CDR3 reads TGCGCCAGCACCGAAGCGCTACCCTCCTACAATGAGCAGTTCTTC.

This clonotype showed up many times. V gene TRBV20-1 combines with J gene TRBJ2-1; tentative D call: TRBD1 (6 bases). The germline V and J ends were trimmed by 0 bases and 16 bases, with 19 bases remaining between them. The CDR3 covers 13 residues. The germline V gene has CDR1 DFQATT and CDR2 SNEGSKA (reference sequence). CDR3 DNA sequence: TGCAGTGCTAGAGACTACAGGGCCGTTTTTCAATTCTTC. This codes for CSARDYRAVFQFF.

This clonotype has at least ten counts. V and J are TRBV9 and TRBJ2-1; D gene uncertain. Germline CDR1 SGDLS, CDR2 YYNGEE. V lost 2 bases and J lost 0, with 6 bases in between. The CDR3 runs 14 residues. The DNA for the CDR3 is TGTGCCAGCAGCGTGGGAAGCTCCTACAATGAGCAGTTCTTC. Amino acids: CASSVGSSYNEQFF.

This clonotype was seen at least ten times. The chain couples TRBV9 to TRBJ2-2, with unresolved D. Germline V gene lookup returns CDR1 SGDLS and CDR2 YYNGEE. V lost 4 bases and J 6 bases, leaving 7 bases between the germline ends. The CDR3 is 12 residues long. Here the CDR3 reads CASSPPAGELFF. DNA for the CDR3: TGTGCCAGCAGCCCGCCGGCCGGGGAGCTGTTTTTT.

In its sample, this clonotype was seen many times. The V and J genes are TRBV5-6 and TRBJ2-1; D is possibly TRBD1 (7 bases). V lost 4 bases and J 9 bases, leaving 11 bases between the germline ends. The CDR3 runs to 12 residues. Germline CDR1 is SGHDT and CDR2 is YYEEEE. The CDR3 DNA reads TGTGCCAGCAGCGCAGGGGGAGGTGAGCAGTTCTTC. This gives the protein CASSAGGGEQFF.

This clonotype was seen many times. The chain carries TRBV5-5 and TRBJ1-1, with a weak D call TRBD1 (6 bases). The V gene lost 4 bases and the J gene lost 0 bases, with 13 bases spanning the gap. From germline, CDR1 is SGHKS and CDR2 YYEKEE (reference sequence). The CDR3 consists of 15 residues. The CDR3 region is CASSPLGDMNTEAFF. The CDR3 DNA follows: TGTGCCAGCAGCCCGTTGGGGGACATGAACACTGAAGCTTTCTTT. Full variable domain (rest looked up from reference TRBV5-5 and TRBJ1-1): DAGVTQSPTHLIKTRGQQVTLRCSPISGHKSVSWYQQVLGQGPQFIFQYYEKEERGRGNFPDRFSARQFPNYSSELNVNALLLGDSALYLCASSPLGDMNTEAFFGQGTRLTVV.

This chain uses TRBV6-4 with TRBJ2-2; TRBD1 might be the D (6 bases). Germline CDR1 MRHNA, CDR2 SNTAGT. The CDR3 extends over 16 amino acids. V was cut by 5 bases and J by 0 bases, with 13 bases left in between. The CDR3 spells CASSRYRATNTGELFF. The CDR3 DNA sequence: TGTGCCAGCAGTCGTTACAGGGCGACGAACACCGGGGAGCTGTTTTTT.

The rearrangement links TRBV2 to TRBJ1-1; D gene unclear. The length of the CDR3 is 13 residues. Germline V lookup: CDR1 SNHLY, CDR2 FYNNEI. Trimming removed 4 bases from V and 2 bases from J, with 8 bases in between. The CDR3 coding sequence is TGTGCCAGCAGTGTACAGATTAACACTGAAGCTTTCTTT. Its translation is CASSVQINTEAFF.

This clonotype was seen more than once but under ten times. The chain has TRBV10-1 and TRBJ2-2; D might be TRBD1 (6 bases). Germline-derived CDR1 and CDR2 are WNHNN and SYGVQD (reference sequence). CDR3 length: 15 amino acids. The germline V and J ends were trimmed by 4 bases and 4 bases, with 13 bases remaining between them. CDR3 region: CASSGPGAGTGELFF. The CDR3 region has the DNA TGCGCCAGCAGTGGGCCAGGGGCAGGCACCGGGGAGCTGTTTTTT.

V and J are TRBV7-9 and TRBJ1-6, with D uncertain. This CDR3 region has 15 residues. CDR1 is SEHNR, CDR2 FQNEAQ, per germline (reference sequence). Trimming removed 8 bases from V and 0 bases from J, with 11 bases in between. The CDR3 DNA follows: TGTGCCAGCCGGTCCCGGAGCTCCTATAATTCACCCCTCCACTTT. It codes for CASRSRSSYNSPLHF.

V usage is TRBV2 and J usage is TRBJ2-5; the D is unclear. CDR3 size: 11 residues. Per the germline V gene, CDR1 is SNHLY and CDR2 is FYNNEI. The V end lost 8 bases, the J end lost 4 bases, and 8 bases lay between the germline ends. DNA for the CDR3: TGTGCCAGCGGAGCGCTAGAGACCCAGTACTTC. Its protein product is CASGALETQYF.

The rearrangement uses TRBV7-8 and TRBJ2-1; D is perhaps TRBD2 (6 bases). Trimming took 4 bases from V and 0 from J, leaving 16 bases between them. CDR3 length: 17 amino acids. Germline V gene sequence: CDR1 SGHVS, CDR2 FQNEAQ. The chain's CDR3 is CASSYRRAADSYNEQFF. The CDR3 bases are TGTGCCAGCAGCTACCGGAGGGCGGCAGACTCCTACAATGAGCAGTTCTTC.

This clonotype was detected ten times or more. The V and J genes are TRBV10-3 and TRBJ2-7; 7 bases are shared with TRBD1. The CDR3 extends over 16 amino acids. CDR1 and CDR2 from the germline V gene are ENHRY and SYGVKD. V dropped 6 bases and J dropped 3; count of bases not matched to a gene: 14. CDR3: CAIRETDRVPFYEQYF. Here the CDR3 DNA reads TGTGCCATCAGAGAAACCGACAGGGTCCCCTTCTACGAGCAGTACTTC.

This clonotype was seen repeatedly, ten times or more. The chain combines TRBV6-1 with TRBJ1-1, with D uncertain. Trimming pared 8 bases from V and 6 bases from J, leaving 22 bases between. Germline loops: CDR1 MNHNS, CDR2 SASEGT. The CDR3 extends over 15 amino acids. The CDR3 sequence is CASGRRDRQVAEAFF. The CDR3 DNA reads TGTGCCAGCGGTCGAAGGGATCGTCAGGTGGCTGAAGCTTTCTTT.